The 14 T cell receptor beta chains listed next were all sequenced from one sample in a study of hypomethylating agent response in myelodysplastic syndrome. Sequencing was performed with immunoSEQ multiplex PCR; in TCRdb, only in-frame clones are kept and a portion is missing. Here the sample spans several thousand clones, around four fifths being singletons. The sample consisted of bone marrow, taken before or after starting hypomethylating agent treatment for myelodysplastic syndrome (not recorded which). The receptors stem from a human donor with myelodysplastic syndrome.

The chain couples TRBV11-3 to TRBJ2-1, with D possibly being TRBD2 (6 bases). CDR3 size: 15 residues. Trimming shortened V by 4 bases and J by 10 bases, and 20 bases separated the two germline ends. Germline V lookup: CDR1 SGHNT, CDR2 YENEEA. The DNA of the CDR3 is TGTGCCAGCAGCTCCCCTCCGGTCGGGAGCGGAGAGCAGTTCTTC. Encoded protein: CASSSPPVGSGEQFF.

The V call is TRBV7-8, the J call TRBJ2-3; 9 nucleotides match TRBD2. The J segment lost 1 base and the V segment lost 3 bases, leaving 2 bases of the junction unmatched. This CDR3 spans 15 amino acids. In germline, CDR1 is SGHVS, CDR2 FQNEAQ. The CDR3: CASSFQRGGTDTQYF. The CDR3 DNA reads as TGTGCCAGCAGCTTCCAGCGGGGGGGCACAGATACGCAGTATTTT.

This rearrangement joins TRBV7-3 to TRBJ1-1; possibly TRBD1 for D (6 bases). CDR3 length equals 15 residues. Trimming removed 7 bases from V and 1 base from J, with 16 bases in between. The V gene's germline CDR1 is SGHTA and CDR2 FQGTGA. CDR3 residues: CASKLTGSWNTEAFF. In DNA form, the CDR3 reads TGTGCCAGCAAACTAACAGGGTCTTGGAACACTGAAGCTTTCTTT.

J is TRBJ2-5 and V is TRBV7-2; TRBD1 matches at 8 bases. Germline V gene data show CDR1 as SGHTA and CDR2 as FQGNSA. Trimming at V came to 1 base and at J to 1 base, leaving 2 bases not matched to a gene. The CDR3 contains 15 residues. The CDR3 region is CASSLVDRAQETQYF. For the CDR3, the DNA is TGTGCCAGCAGCTTAGTGGACAGGGCCCAAGAGACCCAGTACTTC.

The chain employs TRBV7-9 and TRBJ2-2, with unresolved D. This CDR3 region has 15 residues. Trimming took off 2 bases at V and 2 bases at J, with 9 bases between the two ends. The germline gives CDR1 SEHNR, CDR2 FQNEAQ (reference sequence). CDR3 DNA: TGTGCCAGCAGCTTATTAGACGGAAACACCGGGGAGCTGTTTTTT. Translating gives CASSLLDGNTGELFF.

This chain links TRBV19 with TRBJ1-5; 8 bases agree with TRBD1. CDR3 length: 14 residues. With 5 bases clipped from V and 6 bases from J, the junction kept 6 bases outside the gene matches. CDR1 LNHDA and CDR2 SQIVND come from the germline V gene (reference sequence). The chain's CDR3 is CASSFPGGGQPQHF. As DNA, the CDR3 is TGTGCCAGTAGTTTTCCAGGGGGCGGTCAGCCCCAGCATTTT.

The chain couples TRBV12-5 to TRBJ1-5; D remains ambiguous. The V end was cut by 1 base, the J end by 0 bases, with 13 bases between. CDR1 and CDR2 (germline): LGHNT, FRNRAP. CDR3 size: 17 residues. The DNA of the CDR3 is TGTGCTAGTGGTTTGGGCCGGGGAGTCTTTAGCAATCAGCCCCAGCATTTT. Amino acids: CASGLGRGVFSNQPQHF.

J is TRBJ2-1 and V is TRBV7-9; a possible D gene is TRBD2 (5 bases). Germline CDR1 is SEHNR and CDR2 is FQNEAQ (reference sequence). The CDR3 is made up of 16 amino acids. The ends were cut back, 5 bases at V and 5 bases at J, with 19 bases in the middle. Here the CDR3 reads CASSPPSGSRNNEQFF. CDR3 nucleotide sequence: TGTGCCAGCAGCCCACCTTCGGGAAGTAGGAACAATGAGCAGTTCTTC. The full variable domain, in which reference TRBV7-9 and TRBJ2-1 provide the parts outside the CDR3, is DTGVSQNPRHKITKRGQNVTFRCDPISEHNRLYWYRQTLGQGPEFLTYFQNEAQLEKSRLLSDRFSAERPKGSFSTLEIQRTEQGDSAMYLCASSPPSGSRNNEQFFGPGTRLTVL.

The chain recombines TRBV7-3 with TRBJ2-1; 13 nucleotides match TRBD2. The CDR3 sequence is 16 residues long. V lost 2 bases, J lost 5 bases, and 3 bases stayed unmatched. CDR1 is SGHTA and CDR2 is FQGTGA in the germline V gene. The CDR3: CASSLGLAGDHNEQFF. In nucleotides, the CDR3 is TGTGCCAGCAGCTTAGGACTAGCGGGAGATCACAATGAGCAGTTCTTC.

The chain joins TRBV6-1 to TRBJ1-5; D possibly corresponds to TRBD1 (6 bases). V was clipped by 5 bases and J by 4 bases, with 9 bases between them. Germline V gene data show CDR1 as MNHNS and CDR2 as SASEGT. The CDR3 runs 13 residues. CDR3 nucleotides: TGTGCCAGCAGTAGACAGGCTAATCAGCCCCAGCATTTT. Translation: CASSRQANQPQHF.

The gene calls are TRBV5-4 and TRBJ2-7; D may correspond to TRBD1 or TRBD2 (5 bases each). CDR1 is SGHNT, CDR2 YYREEE, per germline (reference sequence). This CDR3 has 14 residues. V gave up 7 bases and J gave up 0 bases, with 14 bases separating them. In DNA form, the CDR3 reads TGTGCCAGCGGGTACGAGGGGACCTCCTACGAGCAGTACTTC. Amino acid sequence: CASGYEGTSYEQYF.

The CDR3 reads CASSAMSGATNEQFF. DNA of the CDR3: TGCGCCAGCAGCGCCATGAGCGGGGCCACCAATGAGCAGTTCTTC. The chain carries TRBV10-1 and TRBJ2-1, with 7 positions matching TRBD2. The V gene's germline CDR1 is WNHNN and CDR2 SYGVQD (reference sequence). This CDR3 is 15 amino acids long. The V segment lost 6 bases and the J segment 6 bases; nucleotides outside the gene matches: 11.

The chain has TRBV5-8 and TRBJ2-5, with 10 nucleotides matching TRBD1. CDR3 length: 16 residues. Trimming at V came to 4 bases and at J to 2 bases, leaving 8 bases not matched to a gene. Germline V lookup: CDR1 SGHTS, CDR2 YDEGEE. The chain's CDR3 is CASSRTDRGNQETQYF. Written as DNA, the CDR3 is TGTGCCAGCAGCCGTACGGACAGGGGGAATCAAGAGACCCAGTACTTC.

This chain joins TRBV2 and TRBJ2-2; D may be TRBD1 (6 bases). The CDR3 length is 14 residues. The germline gives CDR1 SNHLY, CDR2 FYNNEI. Trimming took off 4 bases at V and 5 bases at J, with 11 bases between the two ends. The CDR3: CASSGQGWTGELFF. For the CDR3, the DNA is TGTGCCAGCAGTGGGCAGGGGTGGACCGGGGAGCTGTTTTTT.